The 20 T cell receptor beta chains in this list originate from one sample, sequenced in a study of PD-1 blockade in classical Hodgkin lymphoma. Time point described: newly diagnosed, previously untreated cHL patient sample. Investigators isolated CD4+ T cells from thawed PBMCs through magnetic negative selection. Some clones are missing from TCRdb's copy, which holds only in-frame ones; the method was immunoSEQ multiplex PCR. The table shows just under 20,000 clones, with about 85% occurring only once. The sequencing sample was made of CD4+ T cells from blood. These receptors originate from a human donor with classical Hodgkin lymphoma.

DNA of the CDR3: TGTGCCAGTAGTCAATCCGGGACCGAAGCTTTCTTT. Its protein is CASSQSGTEAFF. The chain links TRBV19 to TRBJ1-1, with D tentatively TRBD1 (5 bases). Per the germline V gene, CDR1 is LNHDA and CDR2 is SQIVND (reference sequence). The CDR3 has 12 amino acids. Trimming stripped 5 bases from V and 8 bases from J, with 12 bases between.

The rearrangement uses TRBV7-8 and TRBJ1-5; no reliable D call. This CDR3 has 14 residues. CDR1 is SGHVS, CDR2 FQNEAQ, per germline. V lost 3 bases and J 5 bases, leaving 11 bases between the germline ends. The CDR3 sequence is CASSFPGWDQPQHF. CDR3 coding DNA: TGTGCCAGCAGCTTCCCGGGTTGGGATCAGCCCCAGCATTTT.

The chain's CDR3 is CATSRGQGELFF. Written as DNA, the CDR3 is TGTGCCACCAGCAGGGGACAGGGGGAGCTGTTTTTT. V usage is TRBV15 and J usage is TRBJ2-2; 7 nucleotides line up with TRBD1. The CDR3 loop spans 12 amino acids. Germline assignment: CDR1 LNHNV and CDR2 YYDKDF (reference sequence). V trimming: 3 bases; J trimming: 8 bases; junction bases outside the gene matches: 0.

The chain links TRBV6-6 to TRBJ2-7; D unclear. This CDR3 is built from 13 residues. V dropped 2 bases and J dropped 6 bases, with 11 bases sitting between them. The V gene's germline CDR1 is MNHNY and CDR2 SVGAGI (reference sequence). The DNA for the CDR3 is TGTGCCAGCAGTTACCGCACGGCGGCCGAGCAGTACTTC. Translated: CASSYRTAAEQYF.

CDR3 sequence (DNA): TGTGCCAGCAGCTCTAGCGGGATGCAAGAGACCCAGTACTTC. Translated, it gives CASSSSGMQETQYF. The genes are TRBV5-6 and TRBJ2-5, with 9 bases aligning to TRBD2. This CDR3 has 14 amino acids. Germline assignment: CDR1 SGHDT and CDR2 YYEEEE. With 3 bases clipped from V and 2 bases from J, the junction kept 2 bases outside the gene matches.

This rearrangement joins TRBV28 to TRBJ2-5; TRBD2 might be the D (6 bases). Germline V gives CDR1 MDHEN, CDR2 SYDVKM. This CDR3 has 15 residues. Trimming cost V 6 bases and J 5 bases, with 19 bases left between them. CDR3 protein: CASSSVQLGTETQYF. The CDR3, as DNA: TGTGCCAGCAGCTCGGTTCAGCTAGGGACTGAGACCCAGTACTTC.

The chain uses TRBV6-4 and TRBJ2-1; TRBD2 matches at 8 bases. Germline assignment: CDR1 MRHNA and CDR2 SNTAGT. The J segment lost 8 bases and the V segment lost 3 bases, leaving 6 bases of the junction unmatched. The CDR3 is 14 residues long. In DNA, the CDR3 is TGTGCCAGCAGTGAAGCGGGAGAGGTCGATGAGCAGTTCTTC. Protein product: CASSEAGEVDEQFF.

The gene calls are TRBV28 and TRBJ1-1; the D gene is possibly TRBD1 (5 bases). Per the germline V gene, CDR1 is MDHEN and CDR2 is SYDVKM. Trimming took 1 base from V and 6 from J, leaving 6 bases between them. The CDR3 is made up of 12 amino acids. The CDR3 region is CASSLLGAEAFF. The CDR3 DNA sequence: TGTGCCAGCAGTTTATTGGGGGCTGAAGCTTTCTTT.

The rearrangement uses TRBV19 and TRBJ2-6; D is perhaps TRBD1 (5 bases). The V gene lost 3 bases and the J gene lost 2 bases, with 11 bases spanning the gap. CDR3 length: 16 amino acids. CDR1 and CDR2 (germline): LNHDA, SQIVND (reference sequence). CDR3 sequence: CASSIGAGTGANVLTF. The DNA for the CDR3 is TGTGCCAGTAGTATTGGGGCAGGGACTGGGGCCAACGTCCTGACTTTC.

The CDR3 loop is CAISAGGPSYEQYF. CDR3 bases: TGTGCCATCAGTGCCGGAGGTCCGTCCTACGAGCAGTACTTC. V gene TRBV10-3 combines with J gene TRBJ2-7; tentatively, D is TRBD2 (5 bases). CDR3 length: 14 residues. Trimming took off 4 bases at V and 1 base at J, with 11 bases between the two ends. Per germline, CDR1 ENHRY and CDR2 SYGVKD.

This chain joins TRBV5-4 and TRBJ2-1; 7 bases agree with TRBD2. Germline V gene data show CDR1 as SGHNT and CDR2 as YYREEE (reference sequence). This CDR3 comprises 15 residues. Trimming removed 3 bases from V and 0 bases from J; junction bases left unmatched: 3. The DNA of the CDR3 is TGTGCCAGCAGCTCGGGCGGGAGCTCCTACAATGAGCAGTTCTTC. Amino acids: CASSSGGSSYNEQFF.

This clone occurred a few times. The CDR3 loop reads CASSDETGKPQHF. The DNA for the CDR3 is TGCGCCAGCAGTGACGAAACAGGGAAGCCCCAGCATTTT. The J gene is TRBJ1-5, the V gene TRBV10-1; D possibly corresponds to TRBD1 (6 bases). V lost 3 bases to trimming and J lost 8 bases, with 11 bases between them. Looked up from germline, CDR1 is WNHNN and CDR2 is SYGVQD (reference sequence). The CDR3 sequence is 13 residues long.

The V gene is TRBV7-8, the J gene TRBJ1-2, with 7 bases matching TRBD1. Germline CDR1 is SGHVS and CDR2 is FQNEAQ. Trimming took 1 base from V and 4 from J; bases not matched to a gene: 12. The CDR3 loop spans 17 amino acids. The CDR3 nucleotides read TGTGCCAGCAGCTTAGACTACCAGGCGGGACAGATCTATGGCTACACCTTC. Translating it yields CASSLDYQAGQIYGYTF.

This clone was observed a few times. J is TRBJ2-1 and V is TRBV5-4; 7 bases fit TRBD2. This CDR3 has 16 amino acids. V was clipped by 0 bases and J by 5 bases; unmatched bases: 8. Germline V gene sequence: CDR1 SGHNT, CDR2 YYREEE (reference sequence). The DNA for the CDR3 is TGTGCCAGCAGCTTGGGGACTAGTACCGTTAACAATGAGCAGTTCTTC. This translates into CASSLGTSTVNNEQFF.

In its sample, this clone was seen once. The chain is built from TRBV28 and TRBJ2-7; D possibly uses TRBD1 or TRBD2 (5 bases each). Trimming stripped 1 base from V and 3 bases from J, with 16 bases between. The CDR3 sequence is 16 residues long. Germline CDR1 and CDR2: MDHEN and SYDVKM. The CDR3 is CASSLLAGERGYEQYF. The CDR3 DNA follows: TGTGCCAGCAGTTTATTAGCCGGGGAGAGGGGCTACGAGCAGTACTTC.

The rearrangement uses TRBV28 and TRBJ1-6; TRBD1 aligns across 8 bases. CDR1 and CDR2 from the germline V gene are MDHEN and SYDVKM. The CDR3 spans 14 residues. V gave up 10 bases and J gave up 9 bases; unmatched junction bases: 11. In DNA form, the CDR3 reads TGTGCCACCAAAGTCCCGGACAGGGCTTCACCCCTCCACTTT. It is translated as CATKVPDRASPLHF.

The chain is built from TRBV28 and TRBJ2-1, with 13 nucleotides matching TRBD2. From germline, CDR1 is MDHEN and CDR2 SYDVKM. V was clipped by 6 bases and J by 13 bases; unmatched bases: 9. The CDR3 runs to 14 residues. For the CDR3, the DNA is TGTGCCAGCAGCTATGGACTAGCGGGAGTTGCCCAGTTCTTC. The encoded protein is CASSYGLAGVAQFF.

The gene calls are TRBV7-2 and TRBJ2-5; 11 bases are a match to TRBD2. This CDR3 has 14 amino acids. Germline loops: CDR1 SGHTA, CDR2 FQGNSA. Germline trimming cut 4 bases from V and 4 bases from J; bases unmatched to any gene: 2. The CDR3 region has the DNA TGTGCCAGCAGCTCCGGACTAGCGGGAGAGACCCAGTACTTC. This codes for CASSSGLAGETQYF.

CDR3 loop: CASSLLVTNYGYTF. The CDR3 region has the DNA TGTGCCAGCAGTTTATTGGTTACTAACTATGGCTACACCTTC. The V gene is TRBV28, the J gene TRBJ1-2; no definite D call. Per germline, CDR1 MDHEN and CDR2 SYDVKM. This CDR3 contains 14 residues. V lost 1 base to trimming and J lost 0 bases, with 6 bases between them.

This chain joins TRBV19 and TRBJ1-2; D call uncertain. The CDR3 is made up of 15 amino acids. The V and J ends lost 0 bases and 7 bases respectively, with 15 bases between them. From germline, CDR1 is LNHDA and CDR2 SQIVND (reference sequence). The CDR3 protein is CASSIDLAGNGGYTF. In DNA, the CDR3 is TGTGCCAGTAGTATAGATTTGGCGGGGAATGGTGGCTACACCTTC.